One and the same sample provided the 3 T cell receptor beta chains below, sequenced in a study of cytomegalovirus exposure and HLA in healthy donors. The primer mix had 60 Vbeta and 13 Jbeta primers. Clones were read by immunoSEQ multiplex PCR, and TCRdb kept only the in-frame ones, dropping some. The table has 150,000 to 200,000 clones, around 83% seen once. The sample taken for sequencing was PBMCs. Receptor source: a man between 50 and 59 years old in good health and CMV-seronegative.

J is TRBJ1-5 and V is TRBV5-8; TRBD1 agrees at 8 bases. The CDR3 loop spans 15 amino acids. Germline CDR1 reads SGHTS; CDR2 reads YDEGEE. Trimming at V came to 4 bases and at J to 3 bases, leaving 6 bases not matched to a gene. The chain's CDR3 is CASSLGQVLNQPQHF. For the CDR3, the DNA is TGTGCCAGCAGCCTGGGACAGGTACTCAATCAGCCCCAGCATTTT.

This sequence joins TRBV11-2 and TRBJ1-1; tentatively, D is TRBD1 (5 bases). Trimming shortened V by 5 bases and J by 3 bases, and 16 bases separated the two germline ends. The CDR3 consists of 15 residues. CDR1 is SGHAT, CDR2 FQNNGV, per germline. CDR3 residues: CASSADSYLYTEAFF. CDR3 in DNA: TGTGCCAGCAGCGCTGACAGTTACTTGTACACTGAAGCTTTCTTT.

This chain joins TRBV7-2 and TRBJ2-4, with D possibly TRBD2 on 5 matching bases. CDR1 SGHTA and CDR2 FQGNSA come from the germline V gene. V dropped 5 bases and J dropped 0 bases, with 17 bases sitting between them. This CDR3 has 17 residues. This chain's CDR3 is CASSTAASGIAKNIQYF. In DNA, the CDR3 is TGTGCCAGCAGCACGGCGGCCAGCGGAATAGCCAAAAACATTCAGTACTTC. The whole variable domain, remainder taken from reference TRBV7-2 and TRBJ2-4, is GAGVSQSPSNKVTEKGKDVELRCDPISGHTALYWYRQSLGQGLEFLIYFQGNSAPDKSGLPSDRFSAERTGGSVSTLTIQRTQQEDSAVYLCASSTAASGIAKNIQYFGAGTRLSVL.